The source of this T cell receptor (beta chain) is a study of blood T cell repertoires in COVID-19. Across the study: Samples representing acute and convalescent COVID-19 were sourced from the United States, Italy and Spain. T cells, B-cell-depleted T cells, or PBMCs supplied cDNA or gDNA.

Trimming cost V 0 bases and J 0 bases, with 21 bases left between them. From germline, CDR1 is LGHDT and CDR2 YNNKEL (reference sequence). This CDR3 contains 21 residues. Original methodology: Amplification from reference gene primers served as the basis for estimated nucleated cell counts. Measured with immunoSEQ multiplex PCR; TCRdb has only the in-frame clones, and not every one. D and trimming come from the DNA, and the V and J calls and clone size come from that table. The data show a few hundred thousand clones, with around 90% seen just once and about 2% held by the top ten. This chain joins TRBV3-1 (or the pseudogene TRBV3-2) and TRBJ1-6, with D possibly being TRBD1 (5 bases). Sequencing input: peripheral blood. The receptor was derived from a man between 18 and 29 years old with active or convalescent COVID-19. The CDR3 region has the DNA TGTGCCAGCAGCCAAGATCTGAACATTCAGGGCGAGAGCTCCTATAATTCACCCCTCCACTTT. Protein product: CASSQDLNIQGESSYNSPLHF.